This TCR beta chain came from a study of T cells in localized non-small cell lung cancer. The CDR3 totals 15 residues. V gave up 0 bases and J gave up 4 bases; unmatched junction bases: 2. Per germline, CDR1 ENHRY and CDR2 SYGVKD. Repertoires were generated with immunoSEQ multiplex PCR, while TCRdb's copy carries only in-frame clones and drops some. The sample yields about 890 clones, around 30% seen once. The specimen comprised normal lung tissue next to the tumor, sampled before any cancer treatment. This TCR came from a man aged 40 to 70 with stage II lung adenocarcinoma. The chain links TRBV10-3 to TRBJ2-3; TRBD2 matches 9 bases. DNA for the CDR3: TGTGCCATCAGTGAGTCTAGCGGGAGTGCAGATACGCAGTATTTT. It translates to CAISESSGSADTQYF.